Here is one T cell receptor (beta chain) with its context. A read error may account for a junction end that differs from germline. This entry is derived from a study of tumor-infiltrating lymphocytes in primary liver carcinoma. Priming with a constant-region primer yielded TCR beta cDNA from 450 to 600 ng total RNA. It was through three nested multiplex PCR rounds of slightly modified ARM-PCR that TCR beta libraries arose. It was with TRBV1-TRBV30 forward primers and a C-beta reverse primer that the first two PCR rounds were run, at roughly 11 cycles each. TCRdb reprocessed the multiplex PCR reads via MiXCR and lists one record per CDR3 protein. Here the sample spans roughly 330,000 distinct CDR3 sequences, less than 75% being singletons. This CDR3 is 15 amino acids long. Germline V gene sequence: CDR1 SGHRS, CDR2 YFSETQ. They got blood RNA out of unsorted whole blood and also pulled out germline DNA.

The origin of this receptor is a man aged 35-49 years with primary liver carcinoma and hepatitis B virus infection. Material: peripheral blood. J is TRBJ2-2 and V is TRBV5-1; weak D call: TRBD1 (7 bases). The CDR3 sequence: CASSLWQGGTGEPFF. CDR3 DNA: TGCGCCAGCAGCTTGTGGCAGGGGGGCACCGGGGAGCCGTTTTTT.